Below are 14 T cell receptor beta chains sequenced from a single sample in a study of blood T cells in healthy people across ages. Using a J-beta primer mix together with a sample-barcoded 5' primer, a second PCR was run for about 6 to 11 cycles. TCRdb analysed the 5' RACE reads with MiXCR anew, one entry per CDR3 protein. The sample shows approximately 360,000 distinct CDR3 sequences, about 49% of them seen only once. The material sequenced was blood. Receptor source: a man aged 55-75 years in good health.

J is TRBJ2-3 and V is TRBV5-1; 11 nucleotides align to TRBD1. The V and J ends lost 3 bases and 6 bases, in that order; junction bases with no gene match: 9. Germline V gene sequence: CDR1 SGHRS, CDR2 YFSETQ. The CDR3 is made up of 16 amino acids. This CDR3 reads CASSSRTGQGADTQYF. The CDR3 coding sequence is TGCGCCAGCAGCTCCAGAACCGGACAGGGGGCCGATACGCAGTATTTT.

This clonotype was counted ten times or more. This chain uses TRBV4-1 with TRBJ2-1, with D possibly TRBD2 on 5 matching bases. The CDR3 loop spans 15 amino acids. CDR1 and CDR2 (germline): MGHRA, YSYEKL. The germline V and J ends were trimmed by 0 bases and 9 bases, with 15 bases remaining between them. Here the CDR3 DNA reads TGCGCCAGCAGCCAAGAGGACCCCGGTGCGGGTGAGCAGTTCTTC. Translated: CASSQEDPGAGEQFF.

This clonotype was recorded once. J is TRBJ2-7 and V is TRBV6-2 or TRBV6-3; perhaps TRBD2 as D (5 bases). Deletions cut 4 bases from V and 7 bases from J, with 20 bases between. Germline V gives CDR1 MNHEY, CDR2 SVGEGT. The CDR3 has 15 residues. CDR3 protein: CASSSDYRQRNEQYF. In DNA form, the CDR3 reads TGTGCCAGCAGTTCCGACTATCGGCAAAGGAATGAGCAGTACTTC.

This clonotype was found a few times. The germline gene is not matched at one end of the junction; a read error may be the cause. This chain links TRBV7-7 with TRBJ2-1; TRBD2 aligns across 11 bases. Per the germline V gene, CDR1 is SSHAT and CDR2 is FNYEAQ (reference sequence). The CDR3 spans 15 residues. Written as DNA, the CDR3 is TGTGCTAGCAGCCAATCTAGCGGGGGGCAGAGTGAGCAGTTCTTC. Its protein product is CASSQSSGGQSEQFF. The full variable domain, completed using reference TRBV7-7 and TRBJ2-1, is GAGVSQSPRYKVTKRGQDVTLRCDPISSHATLYWYQQALGQGPEFLTYFNYEAQPDKSGLPSDRFSAERPEGSISTLTIQRTEQRDSAMYRCASSQSSGGQSEQFFGPGTRLTVL.

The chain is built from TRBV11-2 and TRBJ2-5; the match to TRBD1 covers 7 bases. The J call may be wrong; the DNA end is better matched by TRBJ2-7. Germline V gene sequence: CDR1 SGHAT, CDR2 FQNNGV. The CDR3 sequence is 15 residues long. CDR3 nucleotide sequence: TGTGCCAGCAGCTTAATTGGAGACAGGGTCGGCGAGCAGTACTTC. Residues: CASSLIGDRVGEQYF.

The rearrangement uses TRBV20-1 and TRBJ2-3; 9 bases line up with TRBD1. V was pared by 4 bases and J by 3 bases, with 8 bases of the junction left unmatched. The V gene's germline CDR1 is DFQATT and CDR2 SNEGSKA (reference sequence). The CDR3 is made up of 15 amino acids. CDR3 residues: CSATDRGASTDTQYF. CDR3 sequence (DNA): TGCAGTGCTACCGACAGGGGGGCTTCGACAGATACGCAGTATTTT.

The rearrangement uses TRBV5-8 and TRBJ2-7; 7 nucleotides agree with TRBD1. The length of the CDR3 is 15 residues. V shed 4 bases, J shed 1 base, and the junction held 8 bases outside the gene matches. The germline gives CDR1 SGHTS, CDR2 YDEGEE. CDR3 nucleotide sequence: TGTGCCAGCAGCCCGGGACAGAGGATGTCCTACGAGCAGTACTTC. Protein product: CASSPGQRMSYEQYF.

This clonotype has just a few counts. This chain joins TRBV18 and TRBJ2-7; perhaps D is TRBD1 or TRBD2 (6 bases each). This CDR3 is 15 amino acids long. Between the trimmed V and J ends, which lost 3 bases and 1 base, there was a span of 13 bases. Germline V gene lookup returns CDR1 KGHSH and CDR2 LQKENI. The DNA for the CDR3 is TGTGCCAGCTCACCGGGGCGCGGGACATCCTACGAGCAGTACTTC. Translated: CASSPGRGTSYEQYF.

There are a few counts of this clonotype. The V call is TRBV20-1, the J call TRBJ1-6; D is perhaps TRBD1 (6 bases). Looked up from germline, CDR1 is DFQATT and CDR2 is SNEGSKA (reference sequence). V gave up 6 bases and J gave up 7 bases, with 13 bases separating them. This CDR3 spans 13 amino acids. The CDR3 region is CSAQGHLNSPLHF. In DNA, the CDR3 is TGCAGTGCCCAGGGACACCTCAATTCACCCCTCCACTTT.

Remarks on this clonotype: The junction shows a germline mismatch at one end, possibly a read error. Here the CDR3 reads CASSATSAGERFF. DNA of the CDR3: TGTGCCAGCAGTGCTACTAGCGCGGGTGAGCGGTTCTTC. The chain is built from TRBV27 and TRBJ2-1; 7 bases line up with TRBD2. The length of the CDR3 is 13 residues. Germline assignment: CDR1 MNHEY and CDR2 SMNVEV (reference sequence).

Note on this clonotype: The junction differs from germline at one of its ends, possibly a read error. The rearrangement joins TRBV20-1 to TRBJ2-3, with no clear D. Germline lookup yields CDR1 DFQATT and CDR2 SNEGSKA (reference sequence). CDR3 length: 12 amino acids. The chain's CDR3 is CSARAEEDAQYF. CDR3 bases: TGCAGTGCTAGGGCCGAGGAAGATGCGCAGTATTTT.

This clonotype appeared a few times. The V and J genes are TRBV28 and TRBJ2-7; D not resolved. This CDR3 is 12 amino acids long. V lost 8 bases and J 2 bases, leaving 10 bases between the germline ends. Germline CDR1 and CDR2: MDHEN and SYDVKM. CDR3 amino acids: CASVGLTYEQYF. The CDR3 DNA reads TGTGCCAGCGTTGGCCTAACCTACGAGCAGTACTTC.

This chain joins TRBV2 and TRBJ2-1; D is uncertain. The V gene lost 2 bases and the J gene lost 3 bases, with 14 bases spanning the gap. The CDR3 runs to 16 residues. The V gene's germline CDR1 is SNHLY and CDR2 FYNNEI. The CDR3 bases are TGTGCCAGCAGTGAACTCGACAACCCTTACTACAATGAGCAGTTCTTC. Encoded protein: CASSELDNPYYNEQFF.

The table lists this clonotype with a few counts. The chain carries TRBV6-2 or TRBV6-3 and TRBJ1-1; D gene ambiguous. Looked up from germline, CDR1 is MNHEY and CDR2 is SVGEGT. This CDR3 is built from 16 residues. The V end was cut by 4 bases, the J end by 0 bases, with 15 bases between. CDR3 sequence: CASSSPSSPMNTEAFF. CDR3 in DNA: TGTGCCAGCAGTTCCCCCTCCAGCCCCATGAACACTGAAGCTTTCTTT.